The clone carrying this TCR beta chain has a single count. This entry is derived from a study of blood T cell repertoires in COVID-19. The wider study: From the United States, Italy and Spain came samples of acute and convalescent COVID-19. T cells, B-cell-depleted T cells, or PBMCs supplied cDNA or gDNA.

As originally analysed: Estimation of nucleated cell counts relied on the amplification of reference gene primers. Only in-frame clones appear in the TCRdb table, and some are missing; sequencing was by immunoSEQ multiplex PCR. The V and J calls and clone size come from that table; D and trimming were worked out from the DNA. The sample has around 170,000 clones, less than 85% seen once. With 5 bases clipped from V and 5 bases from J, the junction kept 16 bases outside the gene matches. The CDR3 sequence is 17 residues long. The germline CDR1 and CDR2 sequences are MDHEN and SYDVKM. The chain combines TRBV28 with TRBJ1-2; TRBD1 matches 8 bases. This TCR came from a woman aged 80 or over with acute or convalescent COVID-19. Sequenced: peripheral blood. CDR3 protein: CASSPPSLWTGRYGYTF. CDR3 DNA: TGTGCCAGCAGTCCGCCGAGCCTCTGGACAGGGAGGTATGGCTACACCTTC.